The text below deals with one T cell receptor (beta chain). The sample comes from a study of PD-1 blockade in classical Hodgkin lymphoma. Overall study context: With a 2-week interval, patients received intravenous nivolumab at 3 mg/kg.

Libraries were prepared by immunoSEQ multiplex PCR; TCRdb keeps only in-frame clonotypes and omits some of them. The sample consists of more than 90,000 clones, 78% of them appearing once. Time point meaning: cycle 4 day 1 (C4D1), after 5 to 7 weeks of nivolumab. Relapses following autologous stem cell transplantation were seen in all patients, with brentuximab vedotin exposure varying. This CDR3 is 16 amino acids long. With V trimmed by 1 base and J by 2 bases, 2 bases remained unmatched. The V gene's germline CDR1 is SGHDT and CDR2 YYEEEE. The TCR originated in a human donor with classical Hodgkin lymphoma. The V gene is TRBV5-6, the J gene TRBJ2-1; TRBD2 aligns across 11 bases. The sequenced sample was peripheral blood mononuclear cells (PBMCs), obtained before the fourth cycle of nivolumab. The CDR3 loop is CASSLTSGSTYNEQFF. In DNA, the CDR3 is TGTGCCAGCAGCTTGACTAGCGGGAGTACCTACAATGAGCAGTTCTTC.